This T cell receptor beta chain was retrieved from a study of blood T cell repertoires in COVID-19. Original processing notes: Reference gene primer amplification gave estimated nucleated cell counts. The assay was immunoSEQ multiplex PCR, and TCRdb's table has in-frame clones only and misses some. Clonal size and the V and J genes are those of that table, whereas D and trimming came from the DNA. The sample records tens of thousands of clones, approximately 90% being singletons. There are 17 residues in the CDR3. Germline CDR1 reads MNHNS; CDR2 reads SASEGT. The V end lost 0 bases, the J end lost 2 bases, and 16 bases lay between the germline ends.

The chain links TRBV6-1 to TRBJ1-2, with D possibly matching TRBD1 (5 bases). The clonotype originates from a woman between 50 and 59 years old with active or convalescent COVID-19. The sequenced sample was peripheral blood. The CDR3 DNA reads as TGTGCCAGCAGTGAAGCAGTACGCAGGGTTTACAACTATGGCTACACCTTC. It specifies CASSEAVRRVYNYGYTF.